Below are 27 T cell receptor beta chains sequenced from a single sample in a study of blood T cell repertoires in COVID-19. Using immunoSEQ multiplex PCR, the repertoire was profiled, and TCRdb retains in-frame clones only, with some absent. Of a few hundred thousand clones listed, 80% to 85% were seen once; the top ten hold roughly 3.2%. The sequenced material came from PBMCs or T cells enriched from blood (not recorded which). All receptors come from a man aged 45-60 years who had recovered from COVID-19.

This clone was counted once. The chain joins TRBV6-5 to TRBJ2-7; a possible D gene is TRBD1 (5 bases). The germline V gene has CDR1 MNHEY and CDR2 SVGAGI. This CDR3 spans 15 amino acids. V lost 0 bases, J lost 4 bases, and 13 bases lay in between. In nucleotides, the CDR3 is TGTGCCAGCAGTTACTCGAAAATAGGGGTGTACGAGCAGTACTTC. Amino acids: CASSYSKIGVYEQYF.

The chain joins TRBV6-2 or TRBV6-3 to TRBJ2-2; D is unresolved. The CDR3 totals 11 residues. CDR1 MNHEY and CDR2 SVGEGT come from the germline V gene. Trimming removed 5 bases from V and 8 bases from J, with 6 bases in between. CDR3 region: CASSPRGELFF. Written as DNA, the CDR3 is TGTGCCAGCAGTCCCAGAGGGGAGCTGTTTTTT.

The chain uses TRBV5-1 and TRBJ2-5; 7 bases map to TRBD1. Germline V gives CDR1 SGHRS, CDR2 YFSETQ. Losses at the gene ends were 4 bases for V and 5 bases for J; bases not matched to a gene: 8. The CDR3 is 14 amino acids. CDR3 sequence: CASSPGRGMETQYF. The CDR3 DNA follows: TGCGCCAGCAGCCCTGGCAGGGGGATGGAGACCCAGTACTTC.

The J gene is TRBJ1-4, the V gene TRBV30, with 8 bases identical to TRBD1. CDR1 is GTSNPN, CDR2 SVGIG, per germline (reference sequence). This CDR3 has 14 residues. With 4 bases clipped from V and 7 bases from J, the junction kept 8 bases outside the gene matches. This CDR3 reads CAWMMAGGFEKLFF. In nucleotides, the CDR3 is TGTGCCTGGATGATGGCAGGGGGCTTTGAAAAACTGTTTTTT. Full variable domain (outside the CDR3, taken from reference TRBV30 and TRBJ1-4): SQTIHQWPATLVQPVGSPLSLECTVEGTSNPNLYWYRQAAGRGLQLLFYSVGIGQISSEVPQNLSASRPQDRQFILSSKKLLLSDSGFYLCAWMMAGGFEKLFFGSGTQLSVL.

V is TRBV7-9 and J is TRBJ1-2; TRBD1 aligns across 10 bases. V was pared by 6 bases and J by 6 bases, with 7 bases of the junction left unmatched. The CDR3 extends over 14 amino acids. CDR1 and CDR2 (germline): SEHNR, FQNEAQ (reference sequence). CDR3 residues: CASRNRDRGNGYTF. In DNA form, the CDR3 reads TGTGCCAGCAGAAACCGGGACAGGGGCAATGGCTACACCTTC. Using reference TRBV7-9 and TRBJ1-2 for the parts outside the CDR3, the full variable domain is DTGVSQNPRHKITKRGQNVTFRCDPISEHNRLYWYRQTLGQGPEFLTYFQNEAQLEKSRLLSDRFSAERPKGSFSTLEIQRTEQGDSAMYLCASRNRDRGNGYTFGSGTRLTVV.

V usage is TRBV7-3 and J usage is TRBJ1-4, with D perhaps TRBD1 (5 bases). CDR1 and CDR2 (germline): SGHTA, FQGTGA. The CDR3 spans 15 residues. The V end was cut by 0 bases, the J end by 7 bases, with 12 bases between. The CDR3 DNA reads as TGTGCCAGCAGCTTAACCGGGACTGTTGGTGAAAAACTGTTTTTT. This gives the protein CASSLTGTVGEKLFF. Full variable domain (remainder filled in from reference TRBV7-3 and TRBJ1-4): GAGVSQTPSNKVTEKGKYVELRCDPISGHTALYWYRQSLGQGPEFLIYFQGTGAADDSGLPNDRFFAVRPEGSVSTLKIQRTERGDSAVYLCASSLTGTVGEKLFFGSGTQLSVL.

CDR3 amino acids: CASSLAPGLAKNIQYF. In DNA, the CDR3 is TGTGCCAGCAGCTTAGCTCCGGGACTAGCCAAAAACATTCAGTACTTC. This chain links TRBV7-9 with TRBJ2-4, with D possibly being TRBD2 (6 bases). This CDR3 is built from 16 residues. Germline V lookup: CDR1 SEHNR, CDR2 FQNEAQ (reference sequence). The V end lost 0 bases, the J end lost 0 bases, and 9 bases lay between the germline ends.

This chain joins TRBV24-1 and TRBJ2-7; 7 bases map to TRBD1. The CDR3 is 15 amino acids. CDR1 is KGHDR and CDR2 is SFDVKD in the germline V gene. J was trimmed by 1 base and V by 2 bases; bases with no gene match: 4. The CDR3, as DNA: TGTGCCACCAGTGATTCCGGGACAGTTTCCTACGAGCAGTACTTC. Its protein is CATSDSGTVSYEQYF.

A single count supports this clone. The CDR3: CASSPLAGGPWAQYF. The CDR3 bases are TGTGCCAGCAGCCCGCTAGCGGGGGGGCCGTGGGCCCAGTACTTC. The gene calls are TRBV7-8 and TRBJ2-5; 12 bases agree with TRBD2. Germline V gene data show CDR1 as SGHVS and CDR2 as FQNEAQ. Germline trimming cut 5 bases from V and 9 bases from J; bases unmatched to any gene: 10. The CDR3 covers 15 residues.

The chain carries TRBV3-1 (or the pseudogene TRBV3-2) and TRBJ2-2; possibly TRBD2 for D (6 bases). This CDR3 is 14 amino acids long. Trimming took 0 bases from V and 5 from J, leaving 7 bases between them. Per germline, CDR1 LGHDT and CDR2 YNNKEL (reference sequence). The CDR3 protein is CASSQEAGTGELFF. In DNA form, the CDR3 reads TGTGCCAGCAGCCAAGAGGCGGGGACCGGGGAGCTGTTTTTT.

CDR3 region: CASSYYRVPNEQFF. CDR3 coding DNA: TGTGCCAGCAGCTACTACAGGGTCCCCAATGAGCAGTTCTTC. The chain employs TRBV5-6 and TRBJ2-1; TRBD1 is a possible D gene (6 bases). V was clipped by 3 bases and J by 6 bases, with 13 bases between them. Germline V lookup: CDR1 SGHDT, CDR2 YYEEEE. This CDR3 spans 14 amino acids.

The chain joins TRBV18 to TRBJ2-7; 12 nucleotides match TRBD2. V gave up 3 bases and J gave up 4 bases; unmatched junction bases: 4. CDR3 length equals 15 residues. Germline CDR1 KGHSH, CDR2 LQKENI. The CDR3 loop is CASSPWTSGAYEQYF. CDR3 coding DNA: TGTGCCAGCTCACCTTGGACTAGCGGGGCGTACGAGCAGTACTTC.

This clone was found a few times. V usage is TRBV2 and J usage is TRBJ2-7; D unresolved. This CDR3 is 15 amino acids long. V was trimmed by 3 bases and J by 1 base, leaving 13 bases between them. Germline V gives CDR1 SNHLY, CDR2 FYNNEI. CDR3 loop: CASSDVRHPSYEQYF. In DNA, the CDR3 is TGTGCCAGCAGTGATGTGAGACACCCTTCCTACGAGCAGTACTTC.

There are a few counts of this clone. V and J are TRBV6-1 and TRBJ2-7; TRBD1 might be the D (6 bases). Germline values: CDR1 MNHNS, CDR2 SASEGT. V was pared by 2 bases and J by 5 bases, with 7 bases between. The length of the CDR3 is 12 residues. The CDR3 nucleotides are TGTGCCAGCAGTGAAAGACAGGACGAGCAGTACTTC. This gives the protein CASSERQDEQYF.

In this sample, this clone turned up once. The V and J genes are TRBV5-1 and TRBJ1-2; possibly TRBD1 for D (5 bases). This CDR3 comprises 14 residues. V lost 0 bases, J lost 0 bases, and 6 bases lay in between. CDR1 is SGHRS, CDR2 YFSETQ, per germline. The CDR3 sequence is CASSLGQSNYGYTF. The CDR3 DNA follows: TGCGCCAGCAGCTTGGGACAGTCTAACTATGGCTACACCTTC.

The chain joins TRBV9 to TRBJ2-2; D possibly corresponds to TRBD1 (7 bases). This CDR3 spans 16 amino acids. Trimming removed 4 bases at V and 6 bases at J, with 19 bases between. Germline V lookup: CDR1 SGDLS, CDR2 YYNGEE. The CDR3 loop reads CASSPRQGGGPGELFF. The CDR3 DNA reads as TGTGCCAGCAGCCCGAGACAGGGAGGTGGGCCCGGGGAGCTGTTTTTT.

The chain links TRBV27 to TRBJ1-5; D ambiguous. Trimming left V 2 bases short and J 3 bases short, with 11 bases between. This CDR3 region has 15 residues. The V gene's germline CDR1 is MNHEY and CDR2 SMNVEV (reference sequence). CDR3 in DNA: TGTGCCAGCAGTTTAACCCCACCCTACAATCAGCCCCAGCATTTT. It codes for CASSLTPPYNQPQHF.

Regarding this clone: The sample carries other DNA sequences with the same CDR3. The DNA of the CDR3 is TGTGCCAGCTCACCACCGGGAGGCAATCAGCCCCAGCATTTT. Protein: CASSPPGGNQPQHF. The V call is TRBV18, the J call TRBJ1-5; D gene unclear. From germline, CDR1 is KGHSH and CDR2 LQKENI. The CDR3 extends over 14 amino acids. The ends were cut back, 0 bases at V and 2 bases at J, with 5 bases in the middle.

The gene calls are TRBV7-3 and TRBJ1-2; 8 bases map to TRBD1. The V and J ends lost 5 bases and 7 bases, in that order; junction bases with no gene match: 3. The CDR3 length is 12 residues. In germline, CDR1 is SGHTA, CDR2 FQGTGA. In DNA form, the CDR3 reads TGTGCCAGCAGCCTCGACAGGGGTGGCTACACCTTC. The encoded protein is CASSLDRGGYTF.

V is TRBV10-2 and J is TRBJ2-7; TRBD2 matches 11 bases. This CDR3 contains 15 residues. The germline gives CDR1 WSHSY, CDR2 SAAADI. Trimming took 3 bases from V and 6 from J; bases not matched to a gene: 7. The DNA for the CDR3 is TGCGCCAGCAGTGATTTTAGCGGGGGGGCTCTCGAGCAGTACTTC. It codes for CASSDFSGGALEQYF.

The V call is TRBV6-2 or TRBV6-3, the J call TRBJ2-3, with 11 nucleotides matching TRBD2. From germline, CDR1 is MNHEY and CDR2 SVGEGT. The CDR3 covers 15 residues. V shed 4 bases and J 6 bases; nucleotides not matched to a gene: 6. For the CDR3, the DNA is TGTGCCAGCAGTTGGGGACTAGCGGCGTCCGATACGCAGTATTTT. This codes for CASSWGLAASDTQYF.

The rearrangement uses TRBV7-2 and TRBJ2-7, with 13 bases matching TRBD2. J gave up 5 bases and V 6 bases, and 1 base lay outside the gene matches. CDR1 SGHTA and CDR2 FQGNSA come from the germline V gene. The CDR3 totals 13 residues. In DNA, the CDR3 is TGTGCCAGCAGACTAGCGGGGGGGAACGAGCAGTACTTC. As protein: CASRLAGGNEQYF.

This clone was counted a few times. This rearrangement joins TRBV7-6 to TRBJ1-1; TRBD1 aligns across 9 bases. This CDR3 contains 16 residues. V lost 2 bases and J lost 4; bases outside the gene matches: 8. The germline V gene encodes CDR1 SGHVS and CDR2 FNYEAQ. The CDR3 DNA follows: TGTGCCAGCAGCTTAACCCCCGGGACAGGGACCACTGAAGCTTTCTTT. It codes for CASSLTPGTGTTEAFF.

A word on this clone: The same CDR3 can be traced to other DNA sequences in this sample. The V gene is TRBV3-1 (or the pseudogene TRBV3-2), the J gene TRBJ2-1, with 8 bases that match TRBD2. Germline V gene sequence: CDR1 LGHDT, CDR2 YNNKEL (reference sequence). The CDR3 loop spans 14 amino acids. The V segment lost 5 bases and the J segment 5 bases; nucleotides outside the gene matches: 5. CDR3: CASSFQREHNEQFF. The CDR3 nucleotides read TGTGCCAGCAGCTTCCAGCGGGAGCACAATGAGCAGTTCTTC.

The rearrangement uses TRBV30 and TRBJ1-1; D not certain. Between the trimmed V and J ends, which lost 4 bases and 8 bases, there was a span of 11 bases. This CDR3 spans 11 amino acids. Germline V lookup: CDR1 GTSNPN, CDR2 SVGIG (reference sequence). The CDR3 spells CAWNWRQEAFF. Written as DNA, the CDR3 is TGTGCCTGGAATTGGCGGCAGGAAGCTTTCTTT.

CDR3 residues: CSAISYGYTF. The DNA of the CDR3 is TGCAGTGCTATTAGTTATGGCTACACCTTC. The J gene is TRBJ1-2, the V gene TRBV20-1; no firm D call. V gave up 4 bases and J gave up 5 bases, with 5 bases separating them. This CDR3 spans 10 amino acids. Germline V lookup: CDR1 DFQATT, CDR2 SNEGSKA (reference sequence).

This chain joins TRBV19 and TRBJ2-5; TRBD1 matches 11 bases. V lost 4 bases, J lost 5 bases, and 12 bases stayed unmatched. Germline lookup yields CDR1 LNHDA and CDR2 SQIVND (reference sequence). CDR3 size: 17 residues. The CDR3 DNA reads TGTGCCAGTAGTACATCTTCTCGGACAGGGGGCTGGGAGACCCAGTACTTC. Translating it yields CASSTSSRTGGWETQYF.